This TCR beta chain is drawn from a study of blood T cell repertoires in COVID-19. Study as a whole: COVID-19 samples collected from the United States, Italy and Spain covered acute and convalescent phases. T cells, B-cell-depleted T cells, or PBMCs provided the cDNA or gDNA that served as material.

Under the authors' procedure: Amplification of reference gene primers was used by the study to estimate nucleated cell counts. TCRdb's table, derived via immunoSEQ multiplex PCR, lists solely in-frame clones and lacks some. That table furnishes V, J and clone size, whereas the DNA furnished D and trimming. This sample has about 200,000 clones; 88% occur once, and the top ten carry 1.5% to 2%. The junction had 6 bases not matched to a gene; V was cut back by 4 bases and J by 0 bases. Germline assignment: CDR1 KGHSH and CDR2 LQKENI. The CDR3 extends over 15 amino acids. The clonotype was recovered from a man younger than 30 with active or convalescent COVID-19. This chain connects TRBV18 to TRBJ2-7; 7 nucleotides line up with TRBD1. The source material was peripheral blood. As DNA, the CDR3 is TGTGCCAGCTCACTACGTCGGGACAGCTCCTACGAGCAGTACTTC. Protein sequence: CASSLRRDSSYEQYF.